These T cell receptor beta chains were read from a single sample in a study of cytomegalovirus exposure and HLA in healthy donors. Generated by immunoSEQ multiplex PCR, the TCRdb table keeps only in-frame clones and is missing some. The profile shows under 200,000 clones, 70% to 80% of them singletons. Sequencing was carried out using PBMCs. The receptors derive from a man between 18 and 35 years old in good health and CMV-seropositive. The CDR3 runs from the conserved cysteine through the conserved F or W. Each record gives: V gene, J gene, clone size, D gene, CDR3 DNA, CDR3 protein. A D gene is named only where the DNA matches it firmly. Clone size, where shown, is once, few, many, or a class for clones that have expanded.

v_gene: TRBV6-8
j_gene: TRBJ2-3
abundance: NA
d_gene: TRBD2
CDR3nt: TGTGCCAGCAGTTACTCGAAGCCCCCGACTAGCGGGGGGGGTTCAGATACGCAGTATTTT
CDR3aa: CASSYSKPPTSGGGSDTQYF

v_gene: TRBV5-1
j_gene: TRBJ2-3
abundance: NA
d_gene: TRBD2
CDR3nt: TGCGCCAGCAGCCCGACTAGCGGCACAGATACGCAGTATTTT
CDR3aa: CASSPTSGTDTQYF

v_gene: TRBV5-1
j_gene: TRBJ2-3
abundance: NA
d_gene: TRBD2
CDR3nt: TGCGCCAGCAGCACCGGGACTAGCGGGGCTAGCACAGATACGCAGTATTTT
CDR3aa: CASSTGTSGASTDTQYF

v_gene: TRBV9
j_gene: TRBJ2-3
abundance: NA
d_gene: NA
CDR3nt: TGTGCCAGCAGCGTAGGCGGGGACAGCACAGATACGCAGTATTTT
CDR3aa: CASSVGGDSTDTQYF

v_gene: TRBV15
j_gene: TRBJ1-1
abundance: NA
d_gene: TRBD1
CDR3nt: TGTGCCACCAGGGAAGGGTTAGGACAGGCGATCACTGAAGCTTTCTTT
CDR3aa: CATREGLGQAITEAFF

v_gene: TRBV29-1
j_gene: TRBJ1-2
abundance: NA
d_gene: TRBD1
CDR3nt: TGCAGCGTAGGGGACAGGAAAAGGGGGAAAGATGGCTACACCTTC
CDR3aa: CSVGDRKRGKDGYTF

v_gene: TRBV20-1
j_gene: TRBJ2-5
abundance: NA
d_gene: NA
CDR3nt: TGCAGTGCTGGACAAACGGAGACCCAGTACTTC
CDR3aa: CSAGQTETQYF

v_gene: TRBV5-6
j_gene: TRBJ1-2
abundance: few
d_gene: NA
CDR3nt: TGTGCCAGCAGCTCCCAGGGGAACGGTGGCTACACCTTC
CDR3aa: CASSSQGNGGYTF

v_gene: TRBV7-6
j_gene: TRBJ1-5
abundance: NA
d_gene: TRBD1
CDR3nt: TGTGCCAGCAGCTTAGAACAGGGGTTCGGGCAGCCCCAGCATTTT
CDR3aa: CASSLEQGFGQPQHF

v_gene: TRBV15
j_gene: TRBJ2-3
abundance: few
d_gene: TRBD2
CDR3nt: TGTGCCACCAGCGCACTAGCGGGGGGGAGGAGCACAGATACGCAGTATTTT
CDR3aa: CATSALAGGRSTDTQYF

v_gene: TRBV27
j_gene: TRBJ1-1
abundance: NA
d_gene: NA
CDR3nt: TGTGCCAGCAGTTTAGGAGGAATCACTGAAGCTTTCTTT
CDR3aa: CASSLGGITEAFF

v_gene: TRBV7-2
j_gene: TRBJ2-7
abundance: NA
d_gene: TRBD2
CDR3nt: TGTGCCAGCAGCGGGGGGGGGACGCTCTCCTACGAGCAGTACTTC
CDR3aa: CASSGGGTLSYEQYF

v_gene: TRBV2
j_gene: TRBJ2-3
abundance: NA
d_gene: NA
CDR3nt: TGTGCCAGCAGTGAACAGCTAGCCTCTGGCACAGATACGCAGTATTTT
CDR3aa: CASSEQLASGTDTQYF

v_gene: TRBV30
j_gene: TRBJ1-1
abundance: NA
d_gene: NA
CDR3nt: TGTGCCTGGAGACACATTGAAGCTTTCTTT
CDR3aa: CAWRHIEAFF

v_gene: TRBV9
j_gene: TRBJ2-3
abundance: NA
d_gene: TRBD2
CDR3nt: TGTGCCAGCAGCGGACGCGCTAGCGGGGGCCGCACAGATACGCAGTATTTT
CDR3aa: CASSGRASGGRTDTQYF

v_gene: TRBV4-3
j_gene: TRBJ1-4
abundance: NA
d_gene: NA
CDR3nt: TGCGCCAGCAGCCAAGATCTGCGGCGTAGTACAGGGATTCAAGAAAAACTGTTTTTT
CDR3aa: CASSQDLRRSTGIQEKLFF

v_gene: TRBV4-2
j_gene: TRBJ2-3
abundance: NA
d_gene: TRBD1
CDR3nt: TGTGCCAGCAGCCTGGGGTCAGGGGGTAAGGCAGATACGCAGTATTTT
CDR3aa: CASSLGSGGKADTQYF

v_gene: TRBV9
j_gene: TRBJ2-1
abundance: NA
d_gene: NA
CDR3nt: TGTGCCAGCAGCGTAGTACTAGACGGTGAGCAGTTCTTC
CDR3aa: CASSVVLDGEQFF

v_gene: TRBV5-1
j_gene: TRBJ2-1
abundance: NA
d_gene: TRBD2
CDR3nt: TGCGCCAGCAGCCGGGGACTAGCGGGGGGTCTCAGCAATGAGCAGTTCTTC
CDR3aa: CASSRGLAGGLSNEQFF

v_gene: TRBV5-4
j_gene: TRBJ2-5
abundance: NA
d_gene: NA
CDR3nt: TGTGCCAGCAGTCCGGGTGTGGGTCAAGAGACCCAGTACTTC
CDR3aa: CASSPGVGQETQYF

v_gene: TRBV4-2
j_gene: TRBJ2-2
abundance: few
d_gene: NA
CDR3nt: TGTGCCAGCAGCCAAGGGGCCACCGGGGAGCTGTTTTTT
CDR3aa: CASSQGATGELFF

v_gene: TRBV6-5
j_gene: TRBJ2-3
abundance: NA
d_gene: TRBD1
CDR3nt: TGTGCCAGCAGTTACGGAGACAGGGGTAGGACAGATACGCAGTATTTT
CDR3aa: CASSYGDRGRTDTQYF

v_gene: TRBV7-2
j_gene: TRBJ1-4
abundance: once
d_gene: TRBD1
CDR3nt: TGTGCCAGCAGCTCGGACAGGGCCACTAATGAAAAACTGTTTTTT
CDR3aa: CASSSDRATNEKLFF

v_gene: TRBV6-1
j_gene: TRBJ1-3
abundance: NA
d_gene: NA
CDR3nt: TGTGCCAGCAGTGGAAGGGGGTCTGGAAACACCATATATTTT
CDR3aa: CASSGRGSGNTIYF

v_gene: TRBV15
j_gene: TRBJ2-7
abundance: NA
d_gene: NA
CDR3nt: TGTGCCACCAGCATGGCAGGTTCCTACGAGCAGTACTTC
CDR3aa: CATSMAGSYEQYF

v_gene: TRBV2
j_gene: TRBJ2-1
abundance: NA
d_gene: TRBD2
CDR3nt: TGTGCCAGCAGCGCATCCCGGACTAGCGGATGGCGCCGGGACAATGAGCAGTTCTTC
CDR3aa: CASSASRTSGWRRDNEQFF

v_gene: TRBV2
j_gene: TRBJ1-1
abundance: NA
d_gene: TRBD1
CDR3nt: TGTGCCAGCAGCGAACAGGGGGTGAACACTGAAGCTTTCTTT
CDR3aa: CASSEQGVNTEAFF

v_gene: TRBV7-2
j_gene: TRBJ1-4
abundance: NA
d_gene: TRBD1
CDR3nt: TGTGCCAGCAGCTTAGCCGGGACAGGGCGGGTGAAACTGTTTTTT
CDR3aa: CASSLAGTGRVKLFF

v_gene: TRBV6-6
j_gene: TRBJ2-1
abundance: NA
d_gene: NA
CDR3nt: TGTGCCAGCAGTGGGCCATCAGGTTCCTACAATGAGCAGTTCTTC
CDR3aa: CASSGPSGSYNEQFF

v_gene: TRBV27
j_gene: TRBJ1-2
abundance: NA
d_gene: NA
CDR3nt: TGTGCCAGCAGTCCCTCTTGGGCCCGAGATGGCTACACCTTC
CDR3aa: CASSPSWARDGYTF

v_gene: TRBV7-2
j_gene: TRBJ2-3
abundance: NA
d_gene: TRBD1
CDR3nt: TGTGCCAGCAGCTTGGACAGGGGGCCCACAGATACGCAGTATTTT
CDR3aa: CASSLDRGPTDTQYF

v_gene: TRBV5-1
j_gene: TRBJ2-7
abundance: NA
d_gene: TRBD1
CDR3nt: TGCGCCAGCAGCTTGGAGACAGGGGGTTTCGAGCAGTACTTC
CDR3aa: CASSLETGGFEQYF

v_gene: TRBV4-3
j_gene: TRBJ2-7
abundance: NA
d_gene: TRBD1
CDR3nt: TGCGCCAGCAGCCAAGATCTAATGGACAGGGCATCCTACGAGCAGTACTTT
CDR3aa: CASSQDLMDRASYEQYF

v_gene: TRBV10-3
j_gene: TRBJ1-5
abundance: NA
d_gene: TRBD1
CDR3nt: TGTGCCATCAGGGACAGGGTAGAACAGCCCCAGCATTTT
CDR3aa: CAIRDRVEQPQHF

v_gene: TRBV10-2
j_gene: TRBJ2-7
abundance: NA
d_gene: NA
CDR3nt: TGCGCCACCTCCACGGGGTCGGGGGTCTCCTACGAGCAGTACTTC
CDR3aa: CATSTGSGVSYEQYF

v_gene: TRBV28
j_gene: TRBJ1-5
abundance: NA
d_gene: NA
CDR3nt: TGTGCCAGCAGTTTAGAGTTTGGTGCAGGGGACGTCGCCCAGCATTTT
CDR3aa: CASSLEFGAGDVAQHF

v_gene: TRBV4-3
j_gene: TRBJ1-6
abundance: few
d_gene: NA
CDR3nt: TGCGCCAGCAGCCAAGATTCAGCGGGGTTTAATTCACCCCTCCACTTT
CDR3aa: CASSQDSAGFNSPLHF

v_gene: TRBV18
j_gene: TRBJ2-1
abundance: NA
d_gene: NA
CDR3nt: TGTGCCAGCTCACCGCCGGAGGGAGGTCGGGATCTGTTCTTC
CDR3aa: CASSPPEGGRDLFF

v_gene: TRBV15
j_gene: TRBJ2-7
abundance: NA
d_gene: NA
CDR3nt: TGTGCCACCAGCAGAGATGTAGGGGCGTCCTACGAGCAGTACTTC
CDR3aa: CATSRDVGASYEQYF

v_gene: TRBV7-8
j_gene: TRBJ1-2
abundance: NA
d_gene: NA
CDR3nt: TGTGCCAGCAGCATAAACAGGGCTCAAAGCTACACCTTC
CDR3aa: CASSINRAQSYTF

v_gene: TRBV30
j_gene: TRBJ1-2
abundance: NA
d_gene: NA
CDR3nt: TGTGCCTGGAGTGTGTCAGTGACTATTGGCTACACCTTC
CDR3aa: CAWSVSVTIGYTF

v_gene: TRBV10-2
j_gene: TRBJ1-4
abundance: NA
d_gene: TRBD1
CDR3nt: TGCGCCAGCAGTGAGGTTACTTCCGGGGACAGGCCTAATGAAAAACTGTTTTTT
CDR3aa: CASSEVTSGDRPNEKLFF

v_gene: TRBV2
j_gene: TRBJ2-1
abundance: NA
d_gene: TRBD2
CDR3nt: TGTGCCAGCAGAGTTGGGACTAGCGGTACCTACAATGAGCAGTTCTTC
CDR3aa: CASRVGTSGTYNEQFF

v_gene: TRBV2
j_gene: TRBJ2-1
abundance: NA
d_gene: TRBD1
CDR3nt: TGTGCCAGCAGTCCGGACAGGGGGCTCTACAATGAGCAGTTCTTC
CDR3aa: CASSPDRGLYNEQFF

v_gene: TRBV9
j_gene: TRBJ2-3
abundance: NA
d_gene: TRBD2
CDR3nt: TGTGCCAGCACCATCCAAGGCGGGGGGGCAGATACGCAGTATTTT
CDR3aa: CASTIQGGGADTQYF